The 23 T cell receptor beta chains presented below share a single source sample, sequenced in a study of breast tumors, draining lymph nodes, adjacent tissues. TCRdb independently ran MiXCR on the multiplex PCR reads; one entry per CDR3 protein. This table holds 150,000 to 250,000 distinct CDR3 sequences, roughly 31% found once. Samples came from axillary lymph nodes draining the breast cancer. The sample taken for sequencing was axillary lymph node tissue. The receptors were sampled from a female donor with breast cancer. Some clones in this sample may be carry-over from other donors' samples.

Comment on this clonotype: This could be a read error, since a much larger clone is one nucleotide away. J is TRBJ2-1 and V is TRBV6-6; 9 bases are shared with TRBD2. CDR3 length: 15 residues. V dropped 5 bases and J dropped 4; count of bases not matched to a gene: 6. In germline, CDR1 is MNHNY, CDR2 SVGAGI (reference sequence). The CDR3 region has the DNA TGTGCCAGCAGTCACGCTAGCGGGGATTACAATGAGCAGTTCTTC. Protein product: CASSHASGDYNEQFF.

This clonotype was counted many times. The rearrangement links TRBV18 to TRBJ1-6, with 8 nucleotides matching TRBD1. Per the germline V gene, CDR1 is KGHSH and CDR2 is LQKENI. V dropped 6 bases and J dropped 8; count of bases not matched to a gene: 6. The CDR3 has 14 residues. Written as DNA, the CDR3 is TGTGCCAGCTCGCCCGGGACAGGATATTCACCCCTCCACTTT. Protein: CASSPGTGYSPLHF.

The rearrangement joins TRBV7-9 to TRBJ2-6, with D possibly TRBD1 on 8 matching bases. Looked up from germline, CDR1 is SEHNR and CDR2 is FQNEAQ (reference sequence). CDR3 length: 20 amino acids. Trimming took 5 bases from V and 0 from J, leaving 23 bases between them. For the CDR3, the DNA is TGTGCCAGCAGCCCTCGACAGGGGACTAACTATGGCTCTGGGGCCAACGTCCTGACTTTC. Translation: CASSPRQGTNYGSGANVLTF.

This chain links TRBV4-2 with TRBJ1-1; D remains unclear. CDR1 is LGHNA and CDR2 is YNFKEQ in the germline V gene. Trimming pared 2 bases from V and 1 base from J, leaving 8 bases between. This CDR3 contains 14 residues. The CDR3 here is CASSQPNQNTEAFF. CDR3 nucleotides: TGTGCCAGCAGCCAACCTAACCAGAACACTGAAGCTTTCTTT.

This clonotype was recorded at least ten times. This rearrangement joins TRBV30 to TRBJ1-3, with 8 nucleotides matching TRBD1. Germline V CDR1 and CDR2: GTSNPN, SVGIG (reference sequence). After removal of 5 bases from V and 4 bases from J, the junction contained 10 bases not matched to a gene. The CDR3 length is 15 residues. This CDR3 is CAWARAGGLGNTIYF. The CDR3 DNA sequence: TGTGCCTGGGCGAGGGCAGGGGGCTTGGGAAACACCATATATTTT.

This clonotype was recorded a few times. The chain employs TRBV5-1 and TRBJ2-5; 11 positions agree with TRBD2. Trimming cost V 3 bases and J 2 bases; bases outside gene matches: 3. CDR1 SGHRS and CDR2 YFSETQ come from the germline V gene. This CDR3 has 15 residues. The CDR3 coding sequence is TGCGCCAGCAGCTCGACTAGCGGGATGCAAGAGACCCAGTACTTC. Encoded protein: CASSSTSGMQETQYF.

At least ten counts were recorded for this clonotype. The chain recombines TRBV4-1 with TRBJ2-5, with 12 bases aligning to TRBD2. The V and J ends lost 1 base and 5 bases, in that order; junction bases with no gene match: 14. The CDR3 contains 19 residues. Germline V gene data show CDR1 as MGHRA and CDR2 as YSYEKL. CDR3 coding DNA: TGCGCCAGCAGCCAAGGGGGGGCCGCGACTAGCGGGGGTCGGGAGACCCAGTACTTC. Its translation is CASSQGGAATSGGRETQYF.

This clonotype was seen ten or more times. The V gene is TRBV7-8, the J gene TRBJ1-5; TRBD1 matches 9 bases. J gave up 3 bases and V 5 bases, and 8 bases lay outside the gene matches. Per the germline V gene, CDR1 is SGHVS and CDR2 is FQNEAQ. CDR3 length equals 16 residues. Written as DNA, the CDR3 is TGTGCCAGCAGCGCCCGGGACAGGGTGTCCAATCAGCCCCAGCATTTT. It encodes CASSARDRVSNQPQHF. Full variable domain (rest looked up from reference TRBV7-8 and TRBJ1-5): GAGVSQSPRYKVAKRGQDVALRCDPISGHVSLFWYQQALGQGPEFLTYFQNEAQLDKSGLPSDRFFAERPEGSVSTLKIQRTQQEDSAVYLCASSARDRVSNQPQHFGDGTRLSIL.

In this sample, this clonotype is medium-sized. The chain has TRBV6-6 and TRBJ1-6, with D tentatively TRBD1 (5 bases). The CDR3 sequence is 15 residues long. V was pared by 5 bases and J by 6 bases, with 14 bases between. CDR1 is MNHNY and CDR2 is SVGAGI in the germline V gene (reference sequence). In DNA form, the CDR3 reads TGTGCCAGCAGTCACCCCCCGGACACTAATTCACCCCTCCACTTT. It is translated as CASSHPPDTNSPLHF.

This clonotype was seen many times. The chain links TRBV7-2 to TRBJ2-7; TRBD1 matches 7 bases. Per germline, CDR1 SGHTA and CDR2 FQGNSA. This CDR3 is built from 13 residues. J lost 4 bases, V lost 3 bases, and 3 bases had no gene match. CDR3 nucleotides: TGTGCCAGCAGCTTGTTCAGGGGGTACGAGCAGTACTTC. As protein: CASSLFRGYEQYF.

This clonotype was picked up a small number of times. The CDR3 loop is CASTPTGTDTQYF. The CDR3 DNA follows: TGTGCCAGCACCCCGACAGGCACAGATACGCAGTATTTT. The rearrangement uses TRBV28 and TRBJ2-3, with D perhaps TRBD1 (5 bases). The CDR3 covers 13 residues. The V end lost 7 bases, the J end lost 1 base, and 9 bases lay between the germline ends. The germline V gene encodes CDR1 MDHEN and CDR2 SYDVKM.

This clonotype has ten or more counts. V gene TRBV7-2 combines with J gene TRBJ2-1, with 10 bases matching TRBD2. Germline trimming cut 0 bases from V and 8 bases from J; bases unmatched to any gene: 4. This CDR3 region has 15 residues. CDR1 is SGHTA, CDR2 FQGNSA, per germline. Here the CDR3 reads CASSLAAGGPHEQFF. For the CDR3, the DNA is TGTGCCAGCAGCTTAGCAGCGGGAGGGCCCCATGAGCAGTTCTTC.

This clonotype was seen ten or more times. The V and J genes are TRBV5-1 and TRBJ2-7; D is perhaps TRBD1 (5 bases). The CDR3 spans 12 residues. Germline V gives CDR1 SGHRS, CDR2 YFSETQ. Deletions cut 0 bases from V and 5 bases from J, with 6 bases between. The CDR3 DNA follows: TGCGCCAGCAGCTTGGAAGGGGACGAGCAGTACTTC. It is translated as CASSLEGDEQYF.

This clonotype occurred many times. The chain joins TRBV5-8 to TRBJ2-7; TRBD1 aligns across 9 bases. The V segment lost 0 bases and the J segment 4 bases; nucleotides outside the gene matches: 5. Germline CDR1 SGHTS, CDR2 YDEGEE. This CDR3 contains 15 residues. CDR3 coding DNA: TGTGCCAGCAGCTTGGCCATGGGACAGGGTTACGAGCAGTACTTC. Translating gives CASSLAMGQGYEQYF.

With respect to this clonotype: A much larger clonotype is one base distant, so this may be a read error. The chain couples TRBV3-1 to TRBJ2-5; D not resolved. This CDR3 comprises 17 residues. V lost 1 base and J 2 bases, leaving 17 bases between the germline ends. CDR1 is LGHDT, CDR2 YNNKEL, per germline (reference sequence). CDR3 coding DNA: TGTGCCAGCAGCCAAGGCGGAGCTTATCGCCTTCAAGAGACCCAGTACTTC. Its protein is CASSQGGAYRLQETQYF.

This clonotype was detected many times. Written as DNA, the CDR3 is TGTGCCAGCAGTGAACGGGGCGCCGGAAAACTGTTTTTT. Protein sequence: CASSERGAGKLFF. The rearrangement uses TRBV2 and TRBJ1-4; tentative D call: TRBD1 (5 bases). V was trimmed by 2 bases and J by 10 bases, leaving 11 bases between them. CDR3 size: 13 residues. The germline V gene has CDR1 SNHLY and CDR2 FYNNEI.

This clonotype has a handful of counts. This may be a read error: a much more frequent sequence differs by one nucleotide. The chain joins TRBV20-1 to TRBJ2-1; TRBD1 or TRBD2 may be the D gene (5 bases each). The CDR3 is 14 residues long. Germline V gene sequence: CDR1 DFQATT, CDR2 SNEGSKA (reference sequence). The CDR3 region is CSARAGTSYTEQFF. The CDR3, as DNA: TGCAGTGCTAGAGCCGGGACCTCCTACACTGAGCAGTTCTTC.

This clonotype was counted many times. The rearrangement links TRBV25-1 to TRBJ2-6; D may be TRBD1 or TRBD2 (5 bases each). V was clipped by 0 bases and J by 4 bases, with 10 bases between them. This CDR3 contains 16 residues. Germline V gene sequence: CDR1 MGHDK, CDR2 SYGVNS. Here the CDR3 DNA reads TGTGCCAGCAGTGAATATGGGGGTGGGGGGGCCAACGTCCTGACTTTC. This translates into CASSEYGGGGANVLTF.

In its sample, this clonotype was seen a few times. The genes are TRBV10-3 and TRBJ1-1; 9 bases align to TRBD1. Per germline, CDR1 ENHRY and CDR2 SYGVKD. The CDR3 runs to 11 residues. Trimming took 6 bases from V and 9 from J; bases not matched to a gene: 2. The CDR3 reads CAIRGTGQAFF. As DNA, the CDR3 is TGTGCCATCAGGGGGACAGGGCAAGCTTTCTTT.

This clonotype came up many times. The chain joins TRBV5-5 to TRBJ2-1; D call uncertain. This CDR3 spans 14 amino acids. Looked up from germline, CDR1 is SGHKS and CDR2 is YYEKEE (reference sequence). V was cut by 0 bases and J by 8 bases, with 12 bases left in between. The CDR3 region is CASSLAWGSDEQFF. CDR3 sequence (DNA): TGTGCCAGCAGCTTGGCCTGGGGAAGCGATGAGCAGTTCTTC.

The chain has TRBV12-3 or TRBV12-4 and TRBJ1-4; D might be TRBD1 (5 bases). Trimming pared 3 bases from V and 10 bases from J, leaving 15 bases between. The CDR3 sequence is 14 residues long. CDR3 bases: TGTGCCAGCAGTTTTACCGGGACTTCGGTAAAACTGTTTTTT. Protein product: CASSFTGTSVKLFF.

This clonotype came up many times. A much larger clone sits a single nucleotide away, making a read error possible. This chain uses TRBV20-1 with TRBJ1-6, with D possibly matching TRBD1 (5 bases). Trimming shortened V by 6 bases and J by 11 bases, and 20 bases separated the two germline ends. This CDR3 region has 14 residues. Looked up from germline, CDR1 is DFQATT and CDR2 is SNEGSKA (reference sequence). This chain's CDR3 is CSAASGGVGPPLHF. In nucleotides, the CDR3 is TGCAGTGCCGCCTCGGGAGGGGTAGGTCCACCCCTCCACTTT.

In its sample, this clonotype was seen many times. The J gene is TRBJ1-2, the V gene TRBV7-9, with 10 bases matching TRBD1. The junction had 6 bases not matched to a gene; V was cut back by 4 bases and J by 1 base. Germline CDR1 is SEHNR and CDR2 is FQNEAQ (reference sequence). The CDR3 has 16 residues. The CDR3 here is CASSSTGQGLNYGYTF. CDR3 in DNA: TGTGCCAGCAGCTCGACGGGACAGGGGCTTAACTATGGCTACACCTTC. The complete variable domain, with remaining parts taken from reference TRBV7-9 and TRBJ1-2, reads DTGVSQNPRHKITKRGQNVTFRCDPISEHNRLYWYRQTLGQGPEFLTYFQNEAQLEKSRLLSDRFSAERPKGSFSTLEIQRTEQGDSAMYLCASSSTGQGLNYGYTFGSGTRLTVV.